These T cell receptor beta chains were read from a single sample in a study of cytomegalovirus exposure and HLA in healthy donors. Measured with immunoSEQ multiplex PCR; TCRdb has only the in-frame clones, and not every one. The sample yields roughly 150,000 clones, 81% seen once. Sequenced material: PBMCs. The receptors stem from a woman under 30 in good health and CMV-seronegative. CDR3s include the opening cysteine and the closing phenylalanine or tryptophan. D genes are given only for firm matches. The size entry is marked missing in some rows and otherwise reads once, few, many or a size class.

j_call: TRBJ2-2
v_call: TRBV27
cdr3_length: 14
clone_size: NA
d_call: TRBD1
cdr3_nt: TGTGCCAGCAGCTCGGGACAGTACACCGGGGAGCTGTTTTTT
cdr3_aa: CASSSGQYTGELFF

j_call: TRBJ1-1
v_call: TRBV10-3
cdr3_length: 13
clone_size: NA
d_call: NA
cdr3_nt: TGTGCCAGTTCAGGGCAGGAGAACACTGAAGCTTTCTTT
cdr3_aa: CASSGQENTEAFF

j_call: TRBJ2-1
v_call: TRBV11-2
cdr3_length: 14
clone_size: NA
d_call: TRBD2
cdr3_nt: TGTGCCAGCAGCTCTACTAGCGGCTACAATGAGCAGTTCTTC
cdr3_aa: CASSSTSGYNEQFF

j_call: TRBJ2-7
v_call: TRBV6-1
cdr3_length: 15
clone_size: once
d_call: TRBD2
cdr3_nt: TGTGCCAGCAGTGCGACCGGGACTAGCGGGAGTAAGCAGTACTTC
cdr3_aa: CASSATGTSGSKQYF

j_call: TRBJ2-5
v_call: TRBV6-1
cdr3_length: 13
clone_size: NA
d_call: NA
cdr3_nt: TGTGCCAGCAGTTCGACAGGTCCAGAGACCCAGTACTTC
cdr3_aa: CASSSTGPETQYF

j_call: TRBJ2-5
v_call: TRBV27
cdr3_length: 14
clone_size: NA
d_call: TRBD2
cdr3_nt: TGTGCCAGCAGCATAGCGGGAGGTCAAGAGACCCAGTACTTC
cdr3_aa: CASSIAGGQETQYF

j_call: TRBJ1-1
v_call: TRBV7-6
cdr3_length: 21
clone_size: NA
d_call: TRBD1
cdr3_nt: TGTGCCAGCAGCTCGTACTCCGGGACAGGGCAATACTCGAACAAGAACACTGAAGCTTTCTTT
cdr3_aa: CASSSYSGTGQYSNKNTEAFF

j_call: TRBJ2-7
v_call: TRBV28
cdr3_length: 15
clone_size: NA
d_call: TRBD2
cdr3_nt: TGTGCCAGCAGCAGTGGGACTAGCGGGAGCAGCGAGCAGTACTTC
cdr3_aa: CASSSGTSGSSEQYF

j_call: TRBJ2-7
v_call: TRBV5-1
cdr3_length: 17
clone_size: NA
d_call: TRBD1
cdr3_nt: TGCGCCAGCAGCTTGGCCGCTGACGACAGGGGGTACTACGAGCAGTACTTC
cdr3_aa: CASSLAADDRGYYEQYF

j_call: TRBJ1-1
v_call: TRBV11-2
cdr3_length: 13
clone_size: few
d_call: NA
cdr3_nt: TGTGCCAGCAGCTTAGTTGCGGGCACTGAAGCTTTCTTT
cdr3_aa: CASSLVAGTEAFF

j_call: TRBJ1-2
v_call: TRBV5-1
cdr3_length: 14
clone_size: NA
d_call: NA
cdr3_nt: TGCGCCAGCAGCTTGGATCCAGGCTCCTATGGCTACACCTTC
cdr3_aa: CASSLDPGSYGYTF

j_call: TRBJ2-1
v_call: TRBV7-2
cdr3_length: 16
clone_size: NA
d_call: TRBD1
cdr3_nt: TGTGCCAGCAGCTCGCCTATGACAGGGCCCTACAATGAGCAGTTCTTC
cdr3_aa: CASSSPMTGPYNEQFF

j_call: TRBJ2-1
v_call: TRBV29-1
cdr3_length: 14
clone_size: NA
d_call: TRBD1
cdr3_nt: TGCAGCGGCACCGGGACAGGCATCTACAATGAGCAGTTCTTC
cdr3_aa: CSGTGTGIYNEQFF

j_call: TRBJ2-1
v_call: TRBV6-5
cdr3_length: 15
clone_size: few
d_call: TRBD2
cdr3_nt: TGTGCCACTGTACGACTAGCGGGAGGGTACAATGAGCAGTTCTTC
cdr3_aa: CATVRLAGGYNEQFF

j_call: TRBJ2-1
v_call: TRBV5-4
cdr3_length: 12
clone_size: NA
d_call: TRBD1
cdr3_nt: TGTGCCAGCAGCTCGGACAGGAATGAGCAGTTCTTC
cdr3_aa: CASSSDRNEQFF

j_call: TRBJ1-1
v_call: TRBV18
cdr3_length: 12
clone_size: NA
d_call: NA
cdr3_nt: TGTGCCAGCTCACCACGAGAGGGTGAAGCTTTCTTT
cdr3_aa: CASSPREGEAFF

j_call: TRBJ1-3
v_call: TRBV11-2
cdr3_length: 16
clone_size: NA
d_call: NA
cdr3_nt: TGTGCCAGCAGCTTAGTGGAGTCCGTCTCTGGAAACACCATATATTTT
cdr3_aa: CASSLVESVSGNTIYF

j_call: TRBJ1-2
v_call: TRBV25-1
cdr3_length: 15
clone_size: NA
d_call: NA
cdr3_nt: TGTGCCAGCAGTCCCCCTCCAGGGCAAGCCTATGGCTACACCTTC
cdr3_aa: CASSPPPGQAYGYTF

j_call: TRBJ2-5
v_call: TRBV28
cdr3_length: 16
clone_size: once
d_call: NA
cdr3_nt: TGTGCCAGCAGTTTAGGGTCCGTGGGAGAGAGAGAGACCCAGTACTTC
cdr3_aa: CASSLGSVGERETQYF

j_call: TRBJ2-3
v_call: TRBV15
cdr3_length: 16
clone_size: NA
d_call: TRBD2
cdr3_nt: TGTGCCACCAGCAGAGATGGCGGGGGGGGGTCAGATACGCAGTATTTT
cdr3_aa: CATSRDGGGGSDTQYF

j_call: TRBJ1-1
v_call: TRBV9
cdr3_length: 15
clone_size: NA
d_call: TRBD1
cdr3_nt: TGTGCCAGCAGCCCCGGAGGGGGCCTCTTCACTGAAGCTTTCTTT
cdr3_aa: CASSPGGGLFTEAFF

j_call: TRBJ1-1
v_call: TRBV5-1
cdr3_length: 13
clone_size: NA
d_call: NA
cdr3_nt: TGCGCCAGCAGCTTTCAGTGGAACACTGAAGCTTTCTTT
cdr3_aa: CASSFQWNTEAFF

j_call: TRBJ1-2
v_call: TRBV6-1
cdr3_length: 14
clone_size: NA
d_call: NA
cdr3_nt: TGTGCCAGCAGTGAAGGTGAGGGTTTGGATGGCTACACCTTC
cdr3_aa: CASSEGEGLDGYTF

j_call: TRBJ1-2
v_call: TRBV19
cdr3_length: 14
clone_size: NA
d_call: NA
cdr3_nt: TGTGCCAGTAGTTTGGTCTTCGGGAACTATGGCTACACCTTC
cdr3_aa: CASSLVFGNYGYTF